Below, one TCR beta chain is given with its context. Antigen specificity is unknown. This entry is derived from a study of Ad26.COV2.S vaccination and SARS-CoV-2 variants. Study context: A COV1001 Ad26.COV2.S trial-arm participant provided the sample.

Produced via immunoSEQ multiplex PCR; TCRdb's table is partial and in-frame only. There are 440,000 or so clones in the sample; less than 95% occur only once, and more than 3.5% lies in the top ten. The study, taken as a whole, reports: Using TCR breadth and depth analyses may have led to underestimated total T cell responses.

Sample treatment: around 19 received Ad26.COV2.S at low or high dose, single or two shots; several received placebo; per-sample allocation not given. Sampling occurred on day 63 after the first vaccine or placebo injection. The V and J ends lost 0 bases and 9 bases respectively, with 18 bases between them. CDR3 length equals 15 residues. Germline-derived CDR1 and CDR2 are SGHDN and FVKESK. V gene TRBV14 combines with J gene TRBJ2-7; D is possibly TRBD1 or TRBD2 (5 bases each). Sequenced material: peripheral blood, taken in a trial of Ad26.COV2.S vaccine versus placebo. The origin of this receptor is a person between 18 and 60 years old who received the Ad26.COV2.S COVID-19 vaccine or a placebo. The CDR3 here is CASSQEGVIPSGQYF. The CDR3 nucleotides read TGTGCCAGCAGCCAAGAGGGGGTCATACCCTCGGGGCAGTACTTC.